The next 8 T cell receptor beta chains were all read from a single sample in a study of blood T cell repertoires in COVID-19. TCRdb's table, derived via immunoSEQ multiplex PCR, lists solely in-frame clones and lacks some. The repertoire consists of about 150,000 clones, with over 65% occurring once and the leading ten covering 15% to 20%. Specimen: peripheral blood. These receptors were collected from a man aged 45-65 years with acute or convalescent COVID-19.

The genes are TRBV5-1 and TRBJ2-1; 8 bases fit TRBD2. The CDR3 loop spans 14 amino acids. Trimming removed 0 bases from V and 6 bases from J; junction bases left unmatched: 2. Germline assignment: CDR1 SGHRS and CDR2 YFSETQ. The CDR3 reads CASSLVGGANEQFF. CDR3 in DNA: TGCGCCAGCAGCTTGGTCGGGGGGGCCAATGAGCAGTTCTTC.

There are a few counts of this clone. The CDR3 loop is CASSTGEQGSPLHF. The CDR3, as DNA: TGTGCCAGCAGCACAGGGGAACAAGGCTCACCCCTCCACTTT. This chain connects TRBV11-3 to TRBJ1-6; 7 bases match TRBD1. Per germline, CDR1 SGHNT and CDR2 YENEEA. The V segment lost 5 bases and the J segment 10 bases; nucleotides outside the gene matches: 8. The CDR3 runs to 14 residues.

The rearrangement joins TRBV29-1 to TRBJ2-1, with 10 bases identical to TRBD1. This CDR3 has 13 amino acids. Germline values: CDR1 SQVTM, CDR2 ANQGSEA. The ends lost 4 bases at V and 4 bases at J; junction bases unmatched: 1. Here the CDR3 DNA reads TGCAGCGTTGGGGACAGGGGATACAATGAGCAGTTCTTC. The encoded protein is CSVGDRGYNEQFF.

This chain joins TRBV3-1 (or the pseudogene TRBV3-2) and TRBJ2-5, with TRBD2 matching over 13 bases. The trim removed 4 bases at V and 3 bases at J, leaving 8 bases unmatched. This CDR3 comprises 17 residues. Germline-derived CDR1 and CDR2 are LGHDT and YNNKEL (reference sequence). CDR3 sequence: CASSRGLAGDFKETQYF. The CDR3, as DNA: TGTGCCAGCAGCCGCGGACTAGCGGGGGACTTTAAAGAGACCCAGTACTTC.

V is TRBV5-4 and J is TRBJ1-6; D remains unclear. The CDR3 is 14 residues long. Germline assignment: CDR1 SGHNT and CDR2 YYREEE (reference sequence). Trimming took 2 bases from V and 6 from J, leaving 9 bases between them. The CDR3 coding sequence is TGTGCCAGCAGCTTAACCGGGAGTAATTCACCCCTCCACTTT. Translated: CASSLTGSNSPLHF. Combining the CDR3 with reference TRBV5-4 and TRBJ1-6 gives the whole variable domain ETGVTQSPTHLIKTRGQQVTLRCSSQSGHNTVSWYQQALGQGPQFIFQYYREEENGRGNFPPRFSGLQFPNYSSELNVNALELDDSALYLCASSLTGSNSPLHFGNGTRLTVT.

The J gene is TRBJ1-4, the V gene TRBV5-1; 9 nucleotides agree with TRBD1. The V segment lost 4 bases and the J segment 7 bases; nucleotides outside the gene matches: 2. The length of the CDR3 is 13 residues. CDR1 and CDR2 (germline): SGHRS, YFSETQ. As DNA, the CDR3 is TGCGCCAGCAGCGGACAGGGGAGTGAAAAACTGTTTTTT. Translated, it gives CASSGQGSEKLFF.

This chain uses TRBV12-3 or TRBV12-4 with TRBJ1-6; D is ambiguous. V dropped 3 bases and J dropped 7 bases, with 7 bases sitting between them. This CDR3 is 13 amino acids long. The CDR3 region is CASSLARNSPLHF. CDR3 bases: TGTGCCAGCAGTTTGGCGCGGAATTCACCCCTCCACTTT.

This clone was picked up one time. This chain connects TRBV29-1 to TRBJ1-1; 7 bases map to TRBD1. CDR1 is SQVTM and CDR2 is ANQGSEA in the germline V gene. V lost 4 bases and J lost 7; bases outside the gene matches: 3. The CDR3 covers 11 residues. The CDR3 here is CSVVRTGEAFF. The CDR3 bases are TGCAGCGTTGTACGGACAGGTGAAGCTTTCTTT.